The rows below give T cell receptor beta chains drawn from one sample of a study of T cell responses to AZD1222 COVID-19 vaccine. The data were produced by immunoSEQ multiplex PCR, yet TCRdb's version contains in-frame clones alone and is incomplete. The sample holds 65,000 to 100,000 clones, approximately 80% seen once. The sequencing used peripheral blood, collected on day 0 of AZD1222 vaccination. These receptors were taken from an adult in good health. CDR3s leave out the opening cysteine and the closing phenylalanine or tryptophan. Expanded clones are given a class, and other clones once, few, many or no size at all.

ASSTGSGNTIY	TRBJ1-3	TRBV5-4	-
ASSQPLRGNQETQY	TRBJ2-5	TRBV4-2	once
ASSSSFGGNSPLH	TRBJ1-6	TRBV27	-
ASSQGQVGSYEQY	TRBJ2-7	TRBV3-1/TRBV3-2	-
ASSEVETVAF	TRBJ1-1	TRBV6-1	-
ASSSKRDRPPYEQY	TRBJ2-7	TRBV5-4	few
ASSPRDRNYGYT	TRBJ1-2	TRBV3-1/TRBV3-2	-
ASSPRQGPETQY	TRBJ2-5	TRBV18	-
ASSFIGGQGNNEQF	TRBJ2-1	TRBV27	-
ASSTTVSGNTIY	TRBJ1-3	TRBV6-5	-
ASRTGNTGELF	TRBJ2-2	TRBV11-3	-
ASSYLNTEAF	TRBJ1-1	TRBV5-6	-
ASSLALNQPQH	TRBJ1-5	TRBV5-1	-
ASSLGINSIY	TRBJ1-3	TRBV12-3/TRBV12-4	-
AWSVKGGSGELF	TRBJ2-2	TRBV30	once
ASSLTYTGELF	TRBJ2-2	TRBV18	-
ASSEPGVGPYEQY	TRBJ2-7	TRBV6-1	once
AWKRNPSTDTQY	TRBJ2-3	TRBV30	-
ASSRDRGTLGGYT	TRBJ1-2	TRBV7-8	-
ASSLRGVPNYGYT	TRBJ1-2	TRBV6-5	-
AWRQGLTDTQY	TRBJ2-3	TRBV30	-
AIKTGFGEAGYT	TRBJ1-2	TRBV10-3	-
AWSRQGAGTGELF	TRBJ2-2	TRBV30	-
ASSQTGTGAQPQH	TRBJ1-5	TRBV6-1	-
ASRAQGSTNEQF	TRBJ2-1	TRBV25-1	-
ASSKARRGPSYEQY	TRBJ2-7	TRBV21-1	-
ASSQPGTSGFTDTQY	TRBJ2-3	TRBV14	once
ASSFIPLGGYT	TRBJ1-2	TRBV5-4	few
ASSQVWGKNIQY	TRBJ2-4	TRBV4-1	few
ASSQEPINSNQPQH	TRBJ1-5	TRBV4-1	-
ASSRDYNSPLH	TRBJ1-6	TRBV6-5	-
AWTWGRNQPQH	TRBJ1-5	TRBV30	-
ASSVQGANTEAF	TRBJ1-1	TRBV2	-